This entry features one T cell receptor beta chain sequence. Authors of the study amplified TCR beta CDR3 regions from RNA transcripts. During a first-round RT-PCR of the TCR CDR3, the HTBI primer set was used. MiXCR was run by TCRdb on the multiplex PCR reads, yielding one entry per CDR3 protein. The table has a few hundred thousand distinct CDR3 sequences, 13% to 15% seen once. This entry is derived from a study of T cells in Graves' hyperthyroidism and ophthalmopathy. Germline CDR1 LGHDT, CDR2 YNNKEL (reference sequence). V lost 1 base to trimming and J lost 4 bases, with 14 bases between them. The CDR3 consists of 15 residues. Diagnostic decisions used clinical symptoms, serum thyroxine and TRAb, thyroid ultrasound and orbital computed tomography.

The sequence was collected from a woman aged 60 to 75 with Graves' ophthalmopathy. The J gene is TRBJ2-7, the V gene TRBV3-1, with D possibly being TRBD1 (6 bases). The specimen sequenced was blood. The chain's CDR3 is CASSQGGQRAYEQYF. The CDR3 DNA reads TGTGCCAGCAGCCAAGGGGGGCAGAGGGCTTACGAGCAGTACTTC.